This passage covers 8 T cell receptor beta chains from one sample sequenced in a study of response to subunit inactivated influenza vaccine. TCRdb fed the RT-PCR reads into MiXCR, producing one record per CDR3 protein. The data show approximately 520,000 distinct CDR3 sequences, about 25% seen once. Here the sequenced sample was CD4+ T cells sorted from PBMCs, taken more than 4 days after vaccination. Receptors originate from a man between 50 and 59 years old who received an inactivated influenza vaccine.

This chain joins TRBV6-1 and TRBJ2-7; D is possibly TRBD2 (6 bases). The V end lost 5 bases, the J end lost 5 bases, and 19 bases lay between the germline ends. This CDR3 has 15 amino acids. Germline values: CDR1 MNHNS, CDR2 SASEGT. CDR3 in DNA: TGTGCCAGCAGTAAAGGGGCGGGACCTCTAAACGAGCAGTACTTC. Its translation: CASSKGAGPLNEQYF.

The chain is built from TRBV20-1 and TRBJ2-5; a possible D gene is TRBD1 (6 bases). Trimming cost V 6 bases and J 5 bases, with 19 bases left between them. Germline V lookup: CDR1 DFQATT, CDR2 SNEGSKA (reference sequence). This CDR3 contains 14 residues. The CDR3 loop is CSALGLQGRETQYF. The CDR3, as DNA: TGCAGTGCCTTGGGCTTACAGGGTCGGGAGACCCAGTACTTC.

This clonotype has more than one count but fewer than ten. The V gene is TRBV6-5, the J gene TRBJ2-1; the match to TRBD2 covers 8 bases. This CDR3 has 14 residues. V was clipped by 2 bases and J by 5 bases; unmatched bases: 2. The germline CDR1 and CDR2 sequences are MNHEY and SVGAGI. Here the CDR3 reads CASSYAGGDNEQFF. For the CDR3, the DNA is TGTGCCAGCAGTTACGCCGGGGGGGACAATGAGCAGTTCTTC.

A few counts support this clonotype. The V call is TRBV12-3 or TRBV12-4, the J call TRBJ2-5, with 9 bases fitting TRBD1. The CDR3 runs 15 residues. V lost 1 base, J lost 5 bases, and 5 bases stayed unmatched. CDR3 sequence: CASSLGGQGFETQYF. For the CDR3, the DNA is TGTGCCAGCAGTTTAGGGGGACAGGGCTTCGAGACCCAGTACTTC.

The chain couples TRBV21-1 to TRBJ1-2; the D call in the table, TRBD1, was not verified against the DNA. TRBV21-1 corresponds to a pseudogene. The CDR3 runs 16 residues. Written as DNA, the CDR3 is TGTGCCAGCAGCGAAAAACCGGGACAGGGACCCTATGGCTACACCTTC. Encoded protein: CASSEKPGQGPYGYTF.

This clonotype was observed a few times. The rearrangement links TRBV10-1 to TRBJ2-7, with D possibly being TRBD1 or TRBD2 (5 bases each). Trimming left V 2 bases short and J 6 bases short, with 11 bases between. This CDR3 has 13 amino acids. The germline V gene has CDR1 WNHNN and CDR2 SYGVQD (reference sequence). The CDR3 bases are TGCGCCAGCAGTGAGCGGCCAGGGAGCGAGCAGTACTTC. Protein product: CASSERPGSEQYF.

The CDR3: CATRGQGINEQFF. CDR3 coding DNA: TGTGCCACTCGAGGGCAGGGGATTAATGAGCAGTTCTTC. The chain uses TRBV28 and TRBJ2-1; a weak D match, TRBD1 (6 bases). The V end was cut by 10 bases, the J end by 7 bases, with 17 bases between. The CDR3 extends over 13 amino acids. CDR1 MDHEN and CDR2 SYDVKM come from the germline V gene.

The table lists this clonotype with a few counts. J is TRBJ2-7 and V is TRBV20-1, with D tentatively TRBD1 (7 bases). There are 14 residues in the CDR3. Germline CDR1 and CDR2: DFQATT and SNEGSKA (reference sequence). The V end was cut by 2 bases, the J end by 1 base, with 12 bases between. DNA of the CDR3: TGCAGTGCTAGACCCGGGGGACAGTCCTACGAGCAGTACTTC. Amino acids: CSARPGGQSYEQYF.